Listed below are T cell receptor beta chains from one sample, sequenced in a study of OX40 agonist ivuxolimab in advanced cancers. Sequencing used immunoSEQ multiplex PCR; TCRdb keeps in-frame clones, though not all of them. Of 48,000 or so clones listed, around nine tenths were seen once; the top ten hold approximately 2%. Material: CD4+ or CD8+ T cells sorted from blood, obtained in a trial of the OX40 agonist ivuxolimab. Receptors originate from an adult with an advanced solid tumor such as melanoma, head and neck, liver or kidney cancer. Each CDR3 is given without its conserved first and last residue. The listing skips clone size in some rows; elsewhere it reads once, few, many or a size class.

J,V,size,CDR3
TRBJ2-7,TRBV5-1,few,ASSPQGNKDEQY
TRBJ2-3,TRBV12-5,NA,ASEKRESTDTQY
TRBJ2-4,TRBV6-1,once,ASSGLAGGRNIQY
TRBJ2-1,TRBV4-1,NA,ASSQVLLVGAQF
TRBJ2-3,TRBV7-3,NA,ATSRERTDTQY
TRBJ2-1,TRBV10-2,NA,ASSEFAGVVARDEQF
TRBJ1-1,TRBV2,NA,ASSGGYEAF
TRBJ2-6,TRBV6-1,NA,ASRGGGAGANVLT
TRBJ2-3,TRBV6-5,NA,ASSPSGANTDTQY
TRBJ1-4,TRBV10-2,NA,ASSVGLGTGGGEKLF
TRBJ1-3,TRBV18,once,ASSPESQGVRNTIY
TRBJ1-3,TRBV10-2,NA,ASSRDSFSGNTIY
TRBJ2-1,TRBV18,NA,ASSPPGLADNEQF
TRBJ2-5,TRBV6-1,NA,ASSDPPTGQETQY
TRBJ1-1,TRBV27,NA,ASSLTLVGNTEAF
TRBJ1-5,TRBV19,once,ASSKSGMGQPQH
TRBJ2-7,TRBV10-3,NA,AISENLAGGPNSYEQY
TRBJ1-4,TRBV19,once,ASSRGTLIGEKLF
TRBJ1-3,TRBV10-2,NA,ASQVTSGNTIY
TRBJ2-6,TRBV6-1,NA,ASSEGRGQGFSGANVLT
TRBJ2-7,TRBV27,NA,ASSLTSRRDSYEQY
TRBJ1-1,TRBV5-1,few,ASSTQTGTNTEAF
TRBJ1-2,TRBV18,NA,ASSPGDRVRYT
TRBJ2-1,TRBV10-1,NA,ASSESALAFTEQF
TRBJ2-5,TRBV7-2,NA,ASGRRLAGGETQY
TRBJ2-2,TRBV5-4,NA,ASSLYGTKYTGELF
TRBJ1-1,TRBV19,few,ASSNPRGNTEAF